The clone carrying this TCR beta chain was picked up many times. Using RNA transcripts as the source, TCR beta CDR3 regions were amplified. Using the HTBI primer set, a first-round RT-PCR was run on the TCR CDR3. TCRdb recomputed calls from the multiplex PCR reads with MiXCR, one row per CDR3 protein. The sample shows about 540,000 distinct CDR3 sequences, under 60% of them seen only once. These data are taken from a study of T cells in Graves' hyperthyroidism and ophthalmopathy. The germline V gene encodes CDR1 DFQATT and CDR2 SNEGSKA (reference sequence). The V and J ends lost 1 base and 1 base respectively, with 14 bases between them. This CDR3 spans 15 amino acids. Diagnoses were made from clinical symptoms, serum measures (thyroxine and TRAb), thyroid ultrasound and orbital computed tomography.

Sequencing was done on a sample of peripheral blood or thyroid tissue (not recorded which). The TCR comes from a woman aged 18 to 35 with Graves' hyperthyroidism. The V gene is TRBV20-1, the J gene TRBJ2-7; weak D call: TRBD1 (5 bases). The CDR3 bases are TGCAGTGCTAGAGCAACGACAGCGAGGTCCTACGAGCAGTACTTC. This encodes CSARATTARSYEQYF.